This T cell receptor (beta chain) was documented in a study of blood T cells in healthy people across ages. Study conclusions and caveats: Reliance upon unsorted PBMCs precluded definitive naive versus antigen-experienced comparison.

Notes on this clonotype: Its target is not known.

PCR was performed a second time for about 6 to 11 cycles using a sample-barcoded 5' primer and a J-beta primer mix. A template-switch adaptor with 12 random nucleotides tagged each cDNA molecule. TCRdb re-derived calls from the 5' RACE reads in MiXCR, one entry per CDR3 protein. The table includes about 670,000 distinct CDR3 sequences, roughly 43% detected once. The sequencing input was blood. This sequence originates from a man aged 80 or over in good health.

The CDR3 DNA reads as TGTGCCAGCAGCCCCGAGGGCAACTTGAACACTGAAGCTTTCTTT. Translating gives CASSPEGNLNTEAFF. This chain links TRBV4-2 with TRBJ1-1, with D uncertain. Deletions cut 4 bases from V and 0 bases from J, with 12 bases between. CDR1 LGHNA and CDR2 YNFKEQ come from the germline V gene. This CDR3 has 15 amino acids.